This T cell receptor (beta chain) was profiled in a study of blood T cells in healthy people across ages. Notes on the study in general: The lack of PBMC sorting stopped any conclusive naive versus antigen-experienced comparison. Greater diversity and more naive CD4+ cells were seen in long-lived donors than in aged donors.

Note on this clonotype: Its specificity is unknown.

Together with a sample-barcoded 5' primer, a J-beta primer mix was included in a second PCR lasting about 7 to 11 cycles. Each CDR3 protein is one row after TCRdb ran MiXCR on the 5' RACE reads. The sample contains approximately 2,000,000 distinct CDR3 sequences, 35% to 50% of which appear only once. Germline values: CDR1 DFQATT, CDR2 SNEGSKA (reference sequence). Trimming shortened V by 1 base and J by 5 bases, and 18 bases separated the two germline ends. The CDR3 runs to 15 residues. Sample donors were healthy Caucasian individuals that came from Russia, aged roughly 6 to 100. Per sample, extraction of total RNA gave at least 6 micrograms in every case.

The sequenced sample was blood. The clonotype was recovered from a human donor in good health. J is TRBJ2-7 and V is TRBV20-1, with D perhaps matching TRBD2 (5 bases). The CDR3 region has the DNA TGCAGTGCTAGAGTCCCACAAACCGAGGGAGACGAGCAGTACTTC. This sequence encodes CSARVPQTEGDEQYF.